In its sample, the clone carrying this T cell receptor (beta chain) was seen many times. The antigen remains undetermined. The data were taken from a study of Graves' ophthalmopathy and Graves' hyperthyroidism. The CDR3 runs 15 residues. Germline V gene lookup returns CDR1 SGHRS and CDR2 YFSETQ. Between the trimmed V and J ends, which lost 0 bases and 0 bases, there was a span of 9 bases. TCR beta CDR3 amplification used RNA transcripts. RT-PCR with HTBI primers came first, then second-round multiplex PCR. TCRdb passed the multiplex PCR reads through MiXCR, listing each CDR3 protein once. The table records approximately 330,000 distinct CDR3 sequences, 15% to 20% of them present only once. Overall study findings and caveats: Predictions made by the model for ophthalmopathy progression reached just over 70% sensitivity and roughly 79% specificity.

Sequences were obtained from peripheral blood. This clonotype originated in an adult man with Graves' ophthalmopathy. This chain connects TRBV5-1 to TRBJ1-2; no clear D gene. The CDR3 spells CASSLGGITNYGYTF. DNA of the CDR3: TGCGCCAGCAGCTTGGGCGGGATAACTAACTATGGCTACACCTTC.